This paragraph covers one TCR beta chain sequence. Its antigen is currently unknown. Distinct nucleotide sequences in the sample also encode this CDR3. The authors extracted RNA and reverse transcribed it into cDNA as the sequencing template. This table comes from immunoSEQ multiplex PCR, and its TCRdb copy is limited to in-frame clones, with some not included. The profile covers fewer than 150,000 clones, with around 60% appearing a single time and roughly 4.8% taken by the ten largest. Germline CDR1 KGHSH, CDR2 LQKENI. Between the trimmed V and J ends, which lost 0 bases and 5 bases, there was a span of 7 bases. The CDR3 spans 13 residues. Peripheral blood and lesional scalp punch biopsies were taken from alopecia areata patients. These data come from a study of CD8+ T cells in alopecia areata. Overall study findings and caveats: Patients shared TCRs less clearly than mice did, possibly owing to HLA. Among the cells sequenced in scalp samples are also the resident alphabeta T cells of normal skin. Higher clonality and more expanded CD8+ clones appeared in lesional than normal scalp.

The V gene is TRBV18, the J gene TRBJ2-5; D gene unclear. Sequencing was performed on CD4+ T cells sorted from blood, taken at week 0. This TCR derives from a human donor with alopecia areata. The CDR3 DNA follows: TGTGCCAGCTCACCACCAAGTGCGGAGACCCAGTACTTC. This codes for CASSPPSAETQYF.